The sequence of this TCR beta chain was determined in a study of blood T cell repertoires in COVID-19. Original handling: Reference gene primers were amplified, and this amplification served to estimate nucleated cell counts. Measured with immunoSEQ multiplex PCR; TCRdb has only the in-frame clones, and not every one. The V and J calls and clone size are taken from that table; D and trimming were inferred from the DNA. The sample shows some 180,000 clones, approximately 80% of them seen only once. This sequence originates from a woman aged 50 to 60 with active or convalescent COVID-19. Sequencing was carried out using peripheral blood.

CDR3 in DNA: TGTGCCAGCAGACTAGGGGAGGGCCCCCCAGATACGCAGTATTTT. It specifies CASRLGEGPPDTQYF. The chain uses TRBV9 and TRBJ2-3, with 7 bases matching TRBD2. The V gene end was trimmed by 5 bases and the J gene end by 4 bases; junction bases not matched to a gene: 10. The CDR3 spans 15 residues. CDR1 and CDR2 (germline): SGDLS, YYNGEE. Filled out from reference TRBV9 and TRBJ2-3, the complete variable domain reads DSGVTQTPKHLITATGQRVTLRCSPRSGDLSVYWYQQSLDQGLQFLIQYYNGEERAKGNILERFSAQQFPDLHSELNLSSLELGDSALYFCASRLGEGPPDTQYFGPGTRLTVL.